This T cell receptor (beta chain) was retrieved from a study of T-cell reconstitution after alpha-beta-depleted transplantation in children. Regarding the study as a whole: Alpha-beta T cells present about two months after transplant were reported to originate from several hundred expanded graft clones. Most T-cell counts and diversity one year after the transplant came from T cells that were newly produced.

A library of TCRbeta sequences, prepared with unique molecular identifiers, was generated. MiXCR, applied by TCRdb to the PCR reads, yields one record per CDR3 protein. The sample shows fewer than 1 million distinct CDR3 sequences, less than 20% of them seen only once. This clonotype was detected a few times. No antigen is known for it. In germline, CDR1 is DFQATT, CDR2 SNEGSKA (reference sequence). The V gene lost 3 bases and the J gene lost 2 bases, with 10 bases spanning the gap. There are 13 residues in the CDR3. The chain combines TRBV20-1 with TRBJ2-5; D remains unclear. The receptor comes from a male patient between 10 and 17 years old who had a stem cell transplant for acute lymphoblastic leukemia, so the T cells may come from the graft donor. The sequenced sample was PBMCs, mostly from graft donor cells, obtained 360 days after TCRalphabeta/CD19-depleted stem cell transplant. The CDR3 protein is CSARNAAQETQYF. The DNA of the CDR3 is TGCAGTGCTAGGAACGCGGCACAAGAGACCCAGTACTTC.